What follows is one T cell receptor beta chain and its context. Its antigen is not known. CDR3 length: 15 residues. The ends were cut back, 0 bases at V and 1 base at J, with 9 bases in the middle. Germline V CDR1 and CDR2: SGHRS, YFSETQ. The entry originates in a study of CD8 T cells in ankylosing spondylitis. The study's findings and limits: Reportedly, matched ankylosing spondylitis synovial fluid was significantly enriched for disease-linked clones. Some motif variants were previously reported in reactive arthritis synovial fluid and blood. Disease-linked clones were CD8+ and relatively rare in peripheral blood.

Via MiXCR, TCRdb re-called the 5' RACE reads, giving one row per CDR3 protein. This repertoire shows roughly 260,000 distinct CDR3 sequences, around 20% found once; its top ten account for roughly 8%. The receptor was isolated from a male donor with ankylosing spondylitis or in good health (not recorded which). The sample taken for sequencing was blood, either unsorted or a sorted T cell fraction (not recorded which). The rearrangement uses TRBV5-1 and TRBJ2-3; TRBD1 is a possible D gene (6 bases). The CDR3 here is CASSLGRTGTDTQYF. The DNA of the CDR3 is TGCGCCAGCAGCTTGGGTCGGACAGGCACAGATACGCAGTATTTT.